Below, 9 T cell receptor beta chains from the same sample are listed, as sequenced in a study of blood T cells in healthy people across ages. Sample-barcoded 5' priming and a J-beta primer mix drove a second PCR of roughly 6 to 12 cycles. TCRdb independently ran MiXCR on the 5' RACE reads; one entry per CDR3 protein. The table shows about 1.6 million distinct CDR3 sequences, with approximately 32% occurring only once. Sequencing used blood. The receptors originated from a woman aged 25 to 39 in good health.

The chain is built from TRBV6-1 and TRBJ2-1, with TRBD2 matching 11 bases. The CDR3 is made up of 16 amino acids. V lost 4 bases and J lost 4; bases outside the gene matches: 6. The V gene's germline CDR1 is MNHNS and CDR2 SASEGT. The CDR3 spells CASSGAIAGGYNEQFF. The CDR3 DNA reads as TGTGCCAGCAGTGGGGCTATAGCGGGGGGGTACAATGAGCAGTTCTTC.

This chain connects TRBV2 to TRBJ2-1; tentatively, D is TRBD1 (5 bases). V gave up 1 base and J gave up 0 bases, with 7 bases separating them. Germline V lookup: CDR1 SNHLY, CDR2 FYNNEI. The length of the CDR3 is 15 residues. CDR3 DNA: TGTGCCAGCAGTGAAGGACAGCGCTCCTACAATGAGCAGTTCTTC. Its protein product is CASSEGQRSYNEQFF.

This chain joins TRBV6-5 and TRBJ2-7; maybe TRBD1 (6 bases). Trimming removed 5 bases at V and 0 bases at J, with 11 bases between. CDR1 and CDR2 from the germline V gene are MNHEY and SVGAGI. This CDR3 contains 14 residues. The CDR3 protein is CASSRAGVSYEQYF. Here the CDR3 DNA reads TGTGCCAGCAGTCGGGCAGGGGTCTCCTACGAGCAGTACTTC.

This sequence joins TRBV20-1 and TRBJ2-2; D gene uncertain. The CDR3 runs to 14 residues. The germline V gene encodes CDR1 DFQATT and CDR2 SNEGSKA (reference sequence). The germline V and J ends were trimmed by 3 bases and 1 base, with 9 bases remaining between them. CDR3 in amino acids: CSASGQLNTGELFF. The CDR3 nucleotides are TGCAGTGCTAGCGGGCAGTTGAACACCGGGGAGCTGTTTTTT.

This sequence joins TRBV5-1 and TRBJ2-1; TRBD2 matches at 11 bases. With 4 bases clipped from V and 5 bases from J, the junction kept 8 bases outside the gene matches. The CDR3 has 16 residues. Germline lookup yields CDR1 SGHRS and CDR2 YFSETQ. Written as DNA, the CDR3 is TGCGCCAGCAGCCTAAGGACTAGCGGGCGGAACAATGAGCAGTTCTTC. Translated, it gives CASSLRTSGRNNEQFF.

This clonotype appeared a few times. The chain couples TRBV15 to TRBJ2-1, with D tentatively TRBD1 or TRBD2 (5 bases each). The CDR3 contains 15 residues. V lost 1 base and J 3 bases, leaving 10 bases between the germline ends. Germline values: CDR1 LNHNV, CDR2 YYDKDF (reference sequence). The chain's CDR3 is CATSRGGTNYNEQFF. CDR3 coding DNA: TGTGCCACCAGCAGAGGGGGGACCAACTACAATGAGCAGTTCTTC.

This clonotype was counted ten times or more. The chain uses TRBV9 and TRBJ2-7; D gene unclear. Trimming removed 0 bases from V and 0 bases from J, with 10 bases in between. Germline CDR1 is SGDLS and CDR2 is YYNGEE. The CDR3 consists of 15 residues. DNA for the CDR3: TGTGCCAGCAGCGTAGCGGCAGAGACCTCCTACGAGCAGTACTTC. It translates to CASSVAAETSYEQYF.

At least ten counts were recorded for this clonotype. CDR3 residues: CASSLAGAVSYEQYF. CDR3 nucleotide sequence: TGCGCCAGCAGCTTGGCTGGGGCTGTCTCCTACGAGCAGTACTTC. The chain is built from TRBV5-1 and TRBJ2-7; D is possibly TRBD1 (5 bases). Germline V gene lookup returns CDR1 SGHRS and CDR2 YFSETQ. CDR3 length: 15 amino acids. V was shortened by 0 bases and J by 0 bases, with 10 bases between the two germline ends.

The chain is built from TRBV20-1 and TRBJ2-3, with D possibly matching TRBD2 (6 bases). Germline V lookup: CDR1 DFQATT, CDR2 SNEGSKA (reference sequence). This CDR3 has 13 residues. V was shortened by 7 bases and J by 3 bases, with 14 bases between the two germline ends. The CDR3 bases are TGCAGTGTCCAGGAGCGGGCGACAGATACGCAGTATTTT. Translation: CSVQERATDTQYF.